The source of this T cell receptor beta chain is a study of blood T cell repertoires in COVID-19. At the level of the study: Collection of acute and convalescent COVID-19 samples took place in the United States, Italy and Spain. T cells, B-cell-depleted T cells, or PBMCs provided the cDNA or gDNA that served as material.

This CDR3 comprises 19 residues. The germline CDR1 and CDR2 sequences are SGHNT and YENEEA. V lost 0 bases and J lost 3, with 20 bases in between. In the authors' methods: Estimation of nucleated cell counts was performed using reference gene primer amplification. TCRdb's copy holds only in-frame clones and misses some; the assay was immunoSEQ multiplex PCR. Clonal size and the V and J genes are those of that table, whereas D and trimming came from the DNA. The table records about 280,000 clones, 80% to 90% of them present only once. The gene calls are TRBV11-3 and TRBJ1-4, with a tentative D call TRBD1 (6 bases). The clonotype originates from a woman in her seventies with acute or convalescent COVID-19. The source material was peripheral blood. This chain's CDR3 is CASSLEGRAGAEANEKLFF. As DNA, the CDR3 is TGTGCCAGCAGCTTAGAGGGTAGGGCAGGGGCGGAAGCTAATGAAAAACTGTTTTTT.